These 18 T cell receptor beta chains were sequenced from one sample in a study of radiotherapy plus CTLA-4 blockade in lung cancer. Some clones are missing from TCRdb's copy, which holds only in-frame ones; the method was immunoSEQ multiplex PCR. The repertoire holds around 56,000 clones, with 70% to 85% as singletons. The input for sequencing was peripheral blood, taken from a patient treated with radiotherapy plus ipilimumab. The receptors shown here come from a human donor with non-small cell lung cancer who had a complete response to radiotherapy plus ipilimumab.

The chain couples TRBV11-2 to TRBJ2-7; D gene uncertain. The germline V gene has CDR1 SGHAT and CDR2 FQNNGV. The CDR3 has 14 amino acids. V was pared by 5 bases and J by 1 base, with 12 bases between. Written as DNA, the CDR3 is TGTGCCAGCAGCACCTCGACAACATCCTACGAGCAGTACTTC. Its protein product is CASSTSTTSYEQYF.

This clone was seen only once. The chain recombines TRBV11-2 with TRBJ1-1, with D possibly TRBD1 on 5 matching bases. This CDR3 contains 16 residues. Germline V lookup: CDR1 SGHAT, CDR2 FQNNGV. V shed 5 bases and J shed 4 bases, with 20 bases lying between them. The CDR3 coding sequence is TGTGCCAGCAGCCGCACCGGCGGGGGGGGGAGCACTGAAGCTTTCTTT. It specifies CASSRTGGGGSTEAFF.

This sequence joins TRBV19 and TRBJ2-7; 7 bases match TRBD2. Trimming at V came to 3 bases and at J to 0 bases, leaving 17 bases not matched to a gene. The CDR3 contains 19 residues. CDR1 LNHDA and CDR2 SQIVND come from the germline V gene (reference sequence). The DNA for the CDR3 is TGTGCCAGTAGTATTTCAGCTAGCGGTTCCGGGCGTAACTCCTACGAGCAGTACGTC. It specifies CASSISASGSGRNSYEQYV.

This clone was recorded only once. V gene TRBV4-1 combines with J gene TRBJ1-5, with D possibly being TRBD1 (6 bases). Germline CDR1 and CDR2: MGHRA and YSYEKL. The CDR3 sequence is 15 residues long. V lost 0 bases and J 5 bases, leaving 11 bases between the germline ends. This chain's CDR3 is CASSQEGARDQPQHF. The CDR3 bases are TGCGCCAGCAGCCAAGAGGGGGCGAGGGATCAGCCCCAGCATTTT.

In this sample, this clone turned up once. This CDR3 is CASSVASGGNTIYF. CDR3 bases: TGTGCCAGCAGCGTAGCTTCGGGTGGAAACACCATATATTTT. The rearrangement uses TRBV9 and TRBJ1-3; no clear D gene. Germline assignment: CDR1 SGDLS and CDR2 YYNGEE. The V end was cut by 0 bases, the J end by 3 bases, with 7 bases between. The CDR3 sequence is 14 residues long.

This rearrangement joins TRBV6-4 to TRBJ1-6; D perhaps matches TRBD1 (5 bases). CDR1 and CDR2 from the germline V gene are MRHNA and SNTAGT. Trimming took off 3 bases at V and 5 bases at J, with 17 bases between the two ends. The CDR3 covers 17 residues. The CDR3 protein is CASSEYGPTVNNSPLHF. CDR3 DNA sequence: TGTGCCAGCAGTGAATATGGCCCGACAGTCAATAATTCACCCCTCCACTTT.

The chain combines TRBV9 with TRBJ2-2; 11 bases fit TRBD1. In germline, CDR1 is SGDLS, CDR2 YYNGEE. V dropped 4 bases and J dropped 4; count of bases not matched to a gene: 3. The CDR3 has 15 residues. CDR3 sequence (DNA): TGTGCCAGCAGCTTTGGGACAGGGGGCACCGGGGAGCTGTTTTTT. Its translation: CASSFGTGGTGELFF.

V and J are TRBV18 and TRBJ2-3, with 8 bases that match TRBD2. This CDR3 has 15 amino acids. V trimming: 6 bases; J trimming: 2 bases; junction bases outside the gene matches: 7. Germline CDR1 KGHSH, CDR2 LQKENI. The chain's CDR3 is CASSLRGGPTDTQYF. CDR3 nucleotide sequence: TGTGCCAGCTCCCTCCGGGGGGGCCCCACAGATACGCAGTATTTT.

This chain uses TRBV10-3 with TRBJ2-1; the match to TRBD2 covers 11 bases. Germline V gene data show CDR1 as ENHRY and CDR2 as SYGVKD. Unmatched junction bases numbered 6, after V lost 5 bases and J lost 9 bases. The CDR3 sequence is 14 residues long. The CDR3 spells CAISPSGLAGEQFF. CDR3 in DNA: TGTGCCATCAGTCCCAGTGGACTAGCGGGTGAGCAGTTCTTC.

The rearrangement links TRBV19 to TRBJ2-1; 9 nucleotides line up with TRBD2. This CDR3 has 16 amino acids. J lost 5 bases, V lost 8 bases, and 13 bases had no gene match. Germline V gives CDR1 LNHDA, CDR2 SQIVND (reference sequence). The CDR3 nucleotides read TGTGCCAGTCAAGAGGTAGCGGGAGCAGGTAACAATGAGCAGTTCTTC. Its translation: CASQEVAGAGNNEQFF.

The rearrangement links TRBV2 to TRBJ1-2, with 9 bases fitting TRBD1. V gave up 6 bases and J gave up 1 base; unmatched junction bases: 3. CDR3 length equals 14 residues. Germline CDR1 and CDR2: SNHLY and FYNNEI. CDR3 DNA: TGTGCCAGCAGGGCGACAGGGGGTAACTATGGCTACACCTTC. Its translation: CASRATGGNYGYTF. Using reference TRBV2 and TRBJ1-2 for the parts outside the CDR3, the full variable domain is EPEVTQTPSHQVTQMGQEVILRCVPISNHLYFYWYRQILGQKVEFLVSFYNNEISEKSEIFDDQFSVERPDGSNFTLKIRSTKLEDSAMYFCASRATGGNYGYTFGSGTRLTVV.

The chain links TRBV18 to TRBJ2-2, with D hard to call. CDR1 and CDR2 from the germline V gene are KGHSH and LQKENI. The germline V and J ends were trimmed by 2 bases and 8 bases, with 24 bases remaining between them. The CDR3 covers 18 residues. CDR3 protein: CASSPVPGSSTSPGELFF. CDR3 in DNA: TGTGCCAGCTCACCAGTTCCTGGCTCCAGTACCTCTCCGGGGGAGCTGTTTTTT.

The J gene is TRBJ1-1, the V gene TRBV4-1; D is unresolved. The CDR3 has 15 residues. Germline values: CDR1 MGHRA, CDR2 YSYEKL. Trimming pared 3 bases from V and 1 base from J, leaving 12 bases between. CDR3 coding DNA: TGCGCCAGCAGCCACCCCCGCGGGCCGAACACTGAAGCTTTCTTT. Residues: CASSHPRGPNTEAFF.

The gene calls are TRBV6-5 and TRBJ1-2, with 11 bases lining up with TRBD1. This CDR3 has 16 amino acids. The germline CDR1 and CDR2 sequences are MNHEY and SVGAGI. V trimming: 0 bases; J trimming: 11 bases; junction bases outside the gene matches: 11. The CDR3 loop is CASSYSGTGGLLSYTF. In DNA, the CDR3 is TGTGCCAGCAGTTACTCCGGGACAGGGGGACTCCTCTCATACACCTTC.

The J gene is TRBJ1-4, the V gene TRBV30; TRBD1 matches 7 bases. CDR3 length equals 15 residues. Germline CDR1 reads GTSNPN; CDR2 reads SVGIG (reference sequence). The V gene end was trimmed by 1 base and the J gene end by 0 bases; junction bases not matched to a gene: 2. The CDR3 DNA reads as TGTGCCTGGAGTGGACAGGGAGCAACTAATGAAAAACTGTTTTTT. As protein: CAWSGQGATNEKLFF.

The V call is TRBV18, the J call TRBJ1-1; D might be TRBD1 (6 bases). The CDR3 is made up of 15 amino acids. V was pared by 2 bases and J by 0 bases, with 10 bases between. The V gene's germline CDR1 is KGHSH and CDR2 LQKENI. This chain's CDR3 is CASSPGTNLNTEAFF. CDR3 nucleotides: TGTGCCAGCTCACCAGGGACAAACTTGAACACTGAAGCTTTCTTT.

The chain is built from TRBV11-3 and TRBJ2-5; 12 bases agree with TRBD2. CDR1 SGHNT and CDR2 YENEEA come from the germline V gene. V was clipped by 0 bases and J by 3 bases; unmatched bases: 11. The CDR3 length is 19 residues. CDR3 region: CASSLDGSSGRALEETQYF. For the CDR3, the DNA is TGTGCCAGCAGCTTAGATGGGTCTAGCGGGAGGGCCCTCGAAGAGACCCAGTACTTC.

The chain couples TRBV29-1 to TRBJ2-7, with 7 bases matching TRBD1. CDR3 length equals 12 residues. The germline V gene has CDR1 SQVTM and CDR2 ANQGSEA. Trimming cost V 4 bases and J 5 bases; bases outside gene matches: 5. In DNA, the CDR3 is TGCAGCGTTGGAAAGGGGGCCCACGAGCAGTACTTC. Translation gives CSVGKGAHEQYF.